A single sample is the source of the 23 T cell receptor beta chains below, sequenced in a study of shared clonotypes between healthy human individuals (dated by TCRdb to the early 2020s). Library prep was done by the immunoSEQ multiplex PCR assay. TCRdb carries this immuneACCESS record with in-frame sequences only. Its versions omit some clonotypes, under half of them owing to an unresolved V gene in the studies checked, with the rest unexplained. This sample lists 400,000 to 550,000 clones; less than 80% were detected once. The biggest ten clones account for approximately 12% of the sample. Sequencing was done on a sample of PBMCs. The source is a woman in her thirties or forties in good health. Some clones in this sample may be carry-over from other donors' samples.

The V call is TRBV4-1, the J call TRBJ2-1; D gene uncertain. The V gene's germline CDR1 is MGHRA and CDR2 YSYEKL. The CDR3 runs 14 residues. With 4 bases removed from V and 5 bases from J, the gap between germline ends came to 12 bases. The chain's CDR3 is CASSRLGWDNEQFF. Written as DNA, the CDR3 is TGCGCCAGCAGCCGTTTAGGTTGGGACAATGAGCAGTTCTTC.

The chain couples TRBV18 to TRBJ2-5; TRBD2 matches at 7 bases. V was pared by 3 bases and J by 5 bases, with 6 bases of the junction left unmatched. The CDR3 sequence is 14 residues long. CDR1 KGHSH and CDR2 LQKENI come from the germline V gene. CDR3 in amino acids: CASSPLGGMETQYF. The CDR3 bases are TGTGCCAGCTCACCTCTCGGGGGGATGGAGACCCAGTACTTC.

J is TRBJ2-7 and V is TRBV21-1. TRBV21-1 is a pseudogene locus. The CDR3 sequence is 14 residues long. The CDR3 spells CASSKGPVYYEQYF. The CDR3 nucleotides read TGTGCCAGCAGCAAAGGTCCAGTCTACTACGAGCAGTACTTC.

The chain links TRBV9 to TRBJ2-3, with D hard to call. The germline gives CDR1 SGDLS, CDR2 YYNGEE. This CDR3 contains 15 residues. The V gene lost 0 bases and the J gene lost 2 bases, with 10 bases spanning the gap. CDR3 amino acids: CASSVGAGATDTQYF. In DNA, the CDR3 is TGTGCCAGCAGCGTAGGAGCCGGAGCCACAGATACGCAGTATTTT.

The gene calls are TRBV11-3 and TRBJ2-3; D may be TRBD2 (7 bases). Looked up from germline, CDR1 is SGHNT and CDR2 is YENEEA. The CDR3 has 15 residues. Trimming took 8 bases from V and 6 from J, leaving 21 bases between them. The CDR3 DNA reads TGTGCCAGCTCCCTGAGGGGGGGGACCTCTGATACGCAGTATTTT. As protein: CASSLRGGTSDTQYF.

Concerning this clone itself: This is likely an artifact of a read error, given a far larger clone one base away. Within the sample, other DNA sequences also encode this same CDR3. The V call is TRBV6-5, the J call TRBJ1-5; no firm D call. This CDR3 region has 13 residues. The V and J ends lost 2 bases and 7 bases respectively, with 9 bases between them. Germline CDR1 reads MNHEY; CDR2 reads SVGAGI. The chain's CDR3 is CASSYQRAQPQHF. The CDR3 DNA follows: TGTGCCAGCAGTTACCAGAGGGCCCAGCCCCAGCATTTT.

The rearrangement links TRBV19 to TRBJ1-2; TRBD1 might be the D (5 bases). This CDR3 comprises 16 residues. Germline V CDR1 and CDR2: LNHDA, SQIVND (reference sequence). Trimming pared 9 bases from V and 6 bases from J, leaving 26 bases between. The CDR3 spells CASYTVRTRGRDGYTF. In DNA form, the CDR3 reads TGTGCCAGCTATACGGTCCGGACGAGGGGACGTGATGGCTACACCTTC. The whole variable domain, filled in from reference TRBV19 and TRBJ1-2, reads DGGITQSPKYLFRKEGQNVTLSCEQNLNHDAMYWYRQDPGQGLRLIYYSQIVNDFQKGDIAEGYSVSREKKESFPLTVTSAQKNPTAFYLCASYTVRTRGRDGYTFGSGTRLTVV.

The table lists this clone with a few counts. J is TRBJ2-3 and V is TRBV9; tentative D call: TRBD2 (5 bases). The germline V gene encodes CDR1 SGDLS and CDR2 YYNGEE. The CDR3 length is 16 residues. The V end lost 3 bases, the J end lost 6 bases, and 20 bases lay between the germline ends. The CDR3 spells CASSASDLTGMDTQYF. CDR3 sequence (DNA): TGTGCCAGCAGCGCCAGCGACCTTACGGGGATGGATACGCAGTATTTT. The entire variable domain, with the rest obtained from reference TRBV9 and TRBJ2-3, is as follows: DSGVTQTPKHLITATGQRVTLRCSPRSGDLSVYWYQQSLDQGLQFLIQYYNGEERAKGNILERFSAQQFPDLHSELNLSSLELGDSALYFCASSASDLTGMDTQYFGPGTRLTVL.

The chain joins TRBV11-2 to TRBJ1-1; D remains ambiguous. CDR3 length: 12 residues. Trimming took off 0 bases at V and 11 bases at J, with 10 bases between the two ends. Germline assignment: CDR1 SGHAT and CDR2 FQNNGV. This chain's CDR3 is CASSLDGYRAFF. The CDR3 DNA reads as TGTGCCAGCAGCTTAGATGGTTATCGGGCTTTCTTT.

The count of this clone is one. The V and J genes are TRBV11-2 and TRBJ2-5; D not resolved. CDR1 is SGHAT, CDR2 FQNNGV, per germline. V lost 0 bases and J 7 bases, leaving 15 bases between the germline ends. This CDR3 has 15 amino acids. CDR3 DNA sequence: TGTGCCAGCAGCTTAGATCGGCTCGCCCCGGGGACCCAGTACTTC. Amino acid sequence: CASSLDRLAPGTQYF.

The J gene is TRBJ1-1, the V gene TRBV27; D not certain. Deletions cut 6 bases from V and 3 bases from J, with 14 bases between. CDR3 length equals 14 residues. Germline CDR1 and CDR2: MNHEY and SMNVEV (reference sequence). CDR3: CASSGRREDTEAFF. The CDR3 DNA is TGTGCCAGCAGCGGAAGGAGGGAGGACACTGAAGCTTTCTTT.

In this sample, this clone turned up a few times. This chain links TRBV6-6 with TRBJ2-1; 8 bases map to TRBD1. The CDR3 spans 14 residues. V lost 4 bases to trimming and J lost 6 bases; unmatched junction nucleotides: 5. Germline V lookup: CDR1 MNHNY, CDR2 SVGAGI (reference sequence). The CDR3 bases are TGTGCCAGCAGTTGGGGACAGGAAAGCAATGAGCAGTTCTTC. This sequence encodes CASSWGQESNEQFF.

The chain joins TRBV30 to TRBJ1-3; D call uncertain. The germline gives CDR1 GTSNPN, CDR2 SVGIG (reference sequence). Deletions cut 0 bases from V and 0 bases from J, with 6 bases between. This CDR3 region has 14 residues. CDR3 protein: CAWSVTLSGNTIYF. As DNA, the CDR3 is TGTGCCTGGAGTGTCACCCTCTCTGGAAACACCATATATTTT.

The J gene is TRBJ2-1, the V gene TRBV19, with TRBD2 matching over 10 bases. In germline, CDR1 is LNHDA, CDR2 SQIVND (reference sequence). V shed 3 bases and J 6 bases; nucleotides not matched to a gene: 8. The CDR3 contains 16 residues. This chain's CDR3 is CASSMSLAGAGNEQFF. The CDR3 bases are TGTGCCAGTAGTATGTCCCTAGCGGGAGCTGGCAATGAGCAGTTCTTC.

V gene TRBV18 combines with J gene TRBJ2-7, with D tentatively TRBD2 (6 bases). Germline loops: CDR1 KGHSH, CDR2 LQKENI. The CDR3 has 15 residues. Trimming cost V 0 bases and J 3 bases, with 12 bases left between them. The CDR3 sequence is CASSPPGGSRYEQYF. As DNA, the CDR3 is TGTGCCAGCTCACCACCAGGAGGGTCGCGCTACGAGCAGTACTTC.

This clone showed up many times. The V gene is TRBV11-2, the J gene TRBJ2-5; 10 bases fit TRBD2. Germline lookup yields CDR1 SGHAT and CDR2 FQNNGV. V dropped 5 bases and J dropped 1; count of bases not matched to a gene: 7. The CDR3 is made up of 16 amino acids. The CDR3 DNA sequence: TGTGCCAGCAGCCGGGGAGCGGGAGGGCTCCAAGAGACCCAGTACTTC. Translation: CASSRGAGGLQETQYF. Filled out from reference TRBV11-2 and TRBJ2-5, the complete variable domain reads EAGVAQSPRYKIIEKRQSVAFWCNPISGHATLYWYQQILGQGPKLLIQFQNNGVVDDSQLPKDRFSAERLKGVDSTLKIQPAKLEDSAVYLCASSRGAGGLQETQYFGPGTRLLVL.

The chain has TRBV28 and TRBJ2-7, with 8 bases matching TRBD1. The J segment lost 6 bases and the V segment lost 6 bases, leaving 7 bases of the junction unmatched. CDR1 and CDR2 (germline): MDHEN, SYDVKM. This CDR3 has 13 amino acids. The CDR3 DNA sequence: TGTGCCAGCAGGACAGGGGCCAACCCCGAGCAGTACTTC. This translates into CASRTGANPEQYF.

The chain combines TRBV6-6 with TRBJ2-3; 8 bases are a match to TRBD2. CDR1 is MNHNY, CDR2 SVGAGI, per germline (reference sequence). CDR3 length: 16 residues. J was trimmed by 5 bases and V by 2 bases; bases with no gene match: 9. The CDR3 spells CASSYPRDSGKDTQYF. The CDR3 nucleotides are TGTGCCAGCAGTTACCCCCGGGATAGCGGGAAAGATACGCAGTATTTT.

The gene calls are TRBV28 and TRBJ2-7; weak D call: TRBD1 (6 bases). The germline gives CDR1 MDHEN, CDR2 SYDVKM. The V and J ends lost 6 bases and 1 base respectively, with 13 bases between them. The CDR3 totals 14 residues. Here the CDR3 DNA reads TGTGCCAGCAGGCAGGTAGGACAGTCCTACGAGCAGTACTTC. Translated: CASRQVGQSYEQYF.

On this clone itself: The junction departs from germline at one end; a sequencing error may be responsible. CDR3 bases: TGTGCCAGCAGTGGGCAGACAGGGCGTAGTCAGCACCAGCATTTT. It encodes CASSGQTGRSQHQHF. The chain couples TRBV6-1 to TRBJ1-5; the match to TRBD1 covers 7 bases. Per germline, CDR1 MNHNS and CDR2 SASEGT. The CDR3 spans 15 residues.

This clone was recorded a few times. The rearrangement links TRBV5-4 to TRBJ1-1; 8 bases are a match to TRBD1. Germline lookup yields CDR1 SGHNT and CDR2 YYREEE (reference sequence). Unmatched junction bases numbered 3, after V lost 2 bases and J lost 3 bases. The CDR3 runs to 14 residues. The CDR3 is CASSFDRGYTEAFF. The CDR3 DNA is TGTGCCAGCAGCTTTGACAGGGGCTACACTGAAGCTTTCTTT.

The rearrangement uses TRBV19 and TRBJ2-2, with 10 bases identical to TRBD2. CDR1 and CDR2 from the germline V gene are LNHDA and SQIVND (reference sequence). This CDR3 contains 16 residues. Trimming cost V 10 bases and J 4 bases; bases outside gene matches: 12. CDR3 in DNA: TGTGCCACCAAACCCAATAGCGGGAGGCCCACCGGGGAGCTGTTTTTT. Its translation is CATKPNSGRPTGELFF. The entire variable domain, with the rest obtained from reference TRBV19 and TRBJ2-2, is as follows: DGGITQSPKYLFRKEGQNVTLSCEQNLNHDAMYWYRQDPGQGLRLIYYSQIVNDFQKGDIAEGYSVSREKKESFPLTVTSAQKNPTAFYLCATKPNSGRPTGELFFGEGSRLTVL.

Concerning this clone itself: A far larger clone is off by one base, so a read error is likely. No conserved phenylalanine or tryptophan ends this CDR3, so it is likely a read error. CDR3: CASSLWDHYGYTS. Written as DNA, the CDR3 is TGTGCCAGCAGCTTGTGGGACCACTATGGCTACACCTCC. This sequence joins TRBV5-6 and TRBJ1-2; a weak D match, TRBD1 (5 bases). CDR1 and CDR2 (germline): SGHDT, YYEEEE. This CDR3 region has 13 residues. Between the trimmed V and J ends, which lost 1 base and 3 bases, there was a span of 7 bases.